The 24 T cell receptor beta chains in this list originate from one sample, sequenced in a study of technical replicates of blood from a few donors. Clones were read by immunoSEQ multiplex PCR, and TCRdb kept only the in-frame ones, dropping some. The data hold about 90,000 clones, with 92% observed a single time. Material for sequencing was T cells isolated from PBMCs. Receptors were obtained from a human donor in good health.

The chain employs TRBV6-5 and TRBJ1-1, with 7 bases fitting TRBD1. CDR1 and CDR2 (germline): MNHEY, SVGAGI. There are 13 residues in the CDR3. V was clipped by 6 bases and J by 1 base; unmatched bases: 2. CDR3 nucleotides: TGTGCCAGCAGGAGGGGGCCGAACACTGAAGCTTTCTTT. This encodes CASRRGPNTEAFF.

This chain links TRBV6-5 with TRBJ1-2; possible D gene TRBD1, 5 bases. Germline values: CDR1 MNHEY, CDR2 SVGAGI. The CDR3 totals 14 residues. Trimming removed 2 bases at V and 8 bases at J, with 15 bases between. CDR3 sequence (DNA): TGTGCCAGCAGTTACGGTACAGGATTATGGGGCTACACCTTC. This gives the protein CASSYGTGLWGYTF.

This chain uses TRBV6-5 with TRBJ1-4, with unresolved D. The CDR3 sequence is 13 residues long. V lost 4 bases and J 6 bases, leaving 9 bases between the germline ends. The germline V gene encodes CDR1 MNHEY and CDR2 SVGAGI. The CDR3 is CASSSWSHEKLFF. The CDR3 coding sequence is TGTGCCAGCAGTTCCTGGAGTCATGAAAAACTGTTTTTT.

Written as DNA, the CDR3 is TGTGCCAGCAGTGCGAAACACCCGGGACAGGGGCAGTTCTTC. This encodes CASSAKHPGQGQFF. The V and J genes are TRBV28 and TRBJ2-1, with 9 bases fitting TRBD1. Looked up from germline, CDR1 is MDHEN and CDR2 is SYDVKM. The CDR3 is 14 residues long. V gave up 5 bases and J gave up 12 bases; unmatched junction bases: 11.

This clone came up once. This chain links TRBV18 with TRBJ1-5, with TRBD1 as a possible D gene (5 bases). Germline V gene sequence: CDR1 KGHSH, CDR2 LQKENI. Trimming shortened V by 9 bases and J by 5 bases, and 20 bases separated the two germline ends. The CDR3 runs 15 residues. The chain's CDR3 is CASSSGSDKYQPQHF. The CDR3 DNA sequence: TGTGCCAGTTCTAGCGGCTCGGACAAGTATCAGCCCCAGCATTTT. The full variable domain, completed using reference TRBV18 and TRBJ1-5, is NAGVMQNPRHLVRRRGQEARLRCSPMKGHSHVYWYRQLPEEGLKFMVYLQKENIIDESGMPKERFSAEFPKEGPSILRIQQVVRGDSAAYFCASSSGSDKYQPQHFGDGTRLSIL.

The chain links TRBV19 to TRBJ1-5, with 7 bases that match TRBD1. CDR3 size: 19 residues. Germline V gene sequence: CDR1 LNHDA, CDR2 SQIVND (reference sequence). After removal of 1 base from V and 0 bases from J, the junction contained 12 bases not matched to a gene. DNA of the CDR3: TGTGCCAGTAGTATAGTGGGCTACAGGGGTACCTATAGCAATCAGCCCCAGCATTTT. Encoded protein: CASSIVGYRGTYSNQPQHF.

The chain employs TRBV27 and TRBJ2-1; 14 bases align to TRBD2. Germline CDR1 MNHEY, CDR2 SMNVEV (reference sequence). Trimming cost V 6 bases and J 6 bases; bases outside gene matches: 4. This CDR3 region has 15 residues. The DNA for the CDR3 is TGTGCCAGCAGCCCCGGGACTAGCGGGAGCAATGAGCAGTTCTTC. It translates to CASSPGTSGSNEQFF.

This chain links TRBV6-6 with TRBJ1-2, with TRBD1 as a possible D gene (6 bases). V gave up 5 bases and J gave up 4 bases, with 17 bases separating them. The CDR3 consists of 15 residues. Germline V lookup: CDR1 MNHNY, CDR2 SVGAGI (reference sequence). Here the CDR3 DNA reads TGTGCCAGCAGTCCGCGAACAGGGCCCGGCTATGGCTACACCTTC. Its protein product is CASSPRTGPGYGYTF.

The chain joins TRBV27 to TRBJ1-2; D gene uncertain. From germline, CDR1 is MNHEY and CDR2 SMNVEV (reference sequence). The V end was cut by 3 bases, the J end by 2 bases, with 10 bases between. The CDR3 is 14 amino acids. The CDR3 bases are TGTGCCAGCAGTTTGGGGAGGGCGAACTATGGCTACACCTTC. It encodes CASSLGRANYGYTF.

This clone appeared once. The chain links TRBV5-6 to TRBJ1-1, with a weak D call TRBD1 (6 bases). The length of the CDR3 is 16 residues. The V end lost 2 bases, the J end lost 3 bases, and 17 bases lay between the germline ends. Germline values: CDR1 SGHDT, CDR2 YYEEEE. CDR3 nucleotide sequence: TGTGCCAGCAGCTTATTCAGGGGACGTATATACACTGAAGCTTTCTTT. It specifies CASSLFRGRIYTEAFF.

This chain joins TRBV4-2 and TRBJ2-1; no clear D. The length of the CDR3 is 13 residues. Germline values: CDR1 LGHNA, CDR2 YNFKEQ. The V end was cut by 0 bases, the J end by 9 bases, with 9 bases between. The CDR3 nucleotides read TGTGCCAGCAGCCAAGATCCCCTACCTGAGCAGTTCTTC. Translating it yields CASSQDPLPEQFF.

The chain recombines TRBV29-1 with TRBJ2-1; possible D gene TRBD2, 5 bases. The CDR3 contains 13 residues. Trimming removed 5 bases from V and 8 bases from J, with 16 bases in between. Germline assignment: CDR1 SQVTM and CDR2 ANQGSEA. CDR3 residues: CSVLRRESHEQFF. The CDR3, as DNA: TGCAGCGTTTTAAGACGGGAATCTCATGAGCAGTTCTTC.

The chain couples TRBV18 to TRBJ2-2; D remains unclear. From germline, CDR1 is KGHSH and CDR2 LQKENI. This CDR3 region has 13 residues. Trimming removed 4 bases from V and 5 bases from J, with 8 bases in between. The CDR3 DNA is TGTGCCAGCTCACTTCTCTCTACCGGGGAGCTGTTTTTT. Its protein product is CASSLLSTGELFF. Combining the CDR3 with reference TRBV18 and TRBJ2-2 gives the whole variable domain NAGVMQNPRHLVRRRGQEARLRCSPMKGHSHVYWYRQLPEEGLKFMVYLQKENIIDESGMPKERFSAEFPKEGPSILRIQQVVRGDSAAYFCASSLLSTGELFFGEGSRLTVL.

V is TRBV2 and J is TRBJ1-6; maybe TRBD1 (6 bases). Deletions cut 2 bases from V and 7 bases from J, with 18 bases between. Germline V gives CDR1 SNHLY, CDR2 FYNNEI. The CDR3 loop spans 17 amino acids. CDR3 loop: CASSETALGQVNSPLHF. For the CDR3, the DNA is TGTGCCAGCAGTGAAACTGCCCTGGGACAAGTAAATTCACCCCTCCACTTT.

This chain links TRBV9 with TRBJ2-7; D might be TRBD2 (5 bases). Between the trimmed V and J ends, which lost 4 bases and 2 bases, there was a span of 16 bases. From germline, CDR1 is SGDLS and CDR2 YYNGEE. The CDR3 length is 15 residues. The CDR3 sequence is CASSPTGDQTYEQYF. The CDR3 nucleotides read TGTGCCAGCAGCCCAACCGGGGATCAAACCTACGAGCAGTACTTC.

The rearrangement joins TRBV29-1 to TRBJ2-7, with 7 bases matching TRBD1. V shed 7 bases, J shed 1 base, and the junction held 7 bases outside the gene matches. There are 13 residues in the CDR3. Germline CDR1 is SQVTM and CDR2 is ANQGSEA. This CDR3 reads CSARDSSSYEQYF. The DNA for the CDR3 is TGCAGCGCACGGGACAGTTCATCCTACGAGCAGTACTTC.

This clone was counted only a few times. This chain uses TRBV2 with TRBJ1-1; D uncertain. Looked up from germline, CDR1 is SNHLY and CDR2 is FYNNEI. Trimming left V 5 bases short and J 0 bases short, with 10 bases between. The CDR3 contains 14 residues. The CDR3 here is CASSQSGVNTEAFF. In DNA, the CDR3 is TGTGCCAGCAGTCAATCCGGGGTGAACACTGAAGCTTTCTTT.

The chain couples TRBV7-9 to TRBJ2-5; 7 nucleotides agree with TRBD2. CDR3 length: 15 residues. Germline-derived CDR1 and CDR2 are SEHNR and FQNEAQ (reference sequence). Trimming took 6 bases from V and 6 from J; bases not matched to a gene: 13. CDR3 DNA sequence: TGTGCCAGCAGGCCTACTAGCGTCGAAGGCAAGACCCAGTACTTC. As protein: CASRPTSVEGKTQYF. Full variable domain (missing parts from reference TRBV7-9 and TRBJ2-5): DTGVSQNPRHKITKRGQNVTFRCDPISEHNRLYWYRQTLGQGPEFLTYFQNEAQLEKSRLLSDRFSAERPKGSFSTLEIQRTEQGDSAMYLCASRPTSVEGKTQYFGPGTRLLVL.

This chain connects TRBV2 to TRBJ1-5, with a tentative D call TRBD1 (5 bases). Trimming removed 3 bases from V and 7 bases from J, with 7 bases in between. Per germline, CDR1 SNHLY and CDR2 FYNNEI. The CDR3 runs to 12 residues. The DNA of the CDR3 is TGTGCCAGCAGTGATAGGGGCCAGCCCCAGCATTTT. The encoded protein is CASSDRGQPQHF.

This clone was seen a single time. The chain is built from TRBV30 and TRBJ2-1; perhaps TRBD2 as D (6 bases). CDR3 size: 20 residues. Trimming removed 4 bases from V and 1 base from J, with 29 bases in between. Germline values: CDR1 GTSNPN, CDR2 SVGIG (reference sequence). The CDR3 loop reads CAWMRMRTTRVEGSYNEQFF. CDR3 DNA: TGTGCCTGGATGAGAATGCGAACGACTAGGGTCGAAGGGTCCTACAATGAGCAGTTCTTC.

The chain has TRBV5-1 and TRBJ1-2; 10 bases agree with TRBD1. Germline CDR1 and CDR2: SGHRS and YFSETQ. V gave up 3 bases and J gave up 3 bases; unmatched junction bases: 8. This CDR3 is built from 16 residues. The CDR3 loop reads CASSSGTGVPHYGYTF. CDR3 nucleotide sequence: TGCGCCAGCAGCTCCGGGACAGGGGTACCCCACTATGGCTACACCTTC.

The rearrangement joins TRBV5-1 to TRBJ2-2, with TRBD1 identical over 7 bases. Germline values: CDR1 SGHRS, CDR2 YFSETQ. The CDR3 has 14 amino acids. Losses at the gene ends were 4 bases for V and 9 bases for J; bases not matched to a gene: 9. The CDR3 DNA sequence: TGCGCCAGCAGCCCCCGAACGACAGGGAGGGAGCTGTTTTTT. Translated, it gives CASSPRTTGRELFF.

The chain has TRBV11-2 and TRBJ2-1, with 7 bases that match TRBD2. Looked up from germline, CDR1 is SGHAT and CDR2 is FQNNGV. The CDR3 is 15 amino acids. V lost 3 bases to trimming and J lost 6 bases; unmatched junction nucleotides: 8. The CDR3 coding sequence is TGTGCCAGCAGCTTTAGACTAGCCCCTTCCAATGAGCAGTTCTTC. Amino acid sequence: CASSFRLAPSNEQFF.

This clone appeared a single time. This chain links TRBV29-1 with TRBJ2-7; 11 nucleotides line up with TRBD2. J gave up 3 bases and V 6 bases, and 7 bases lay outside the gene matches. The CDR3 totals 14 residues. In germline, CDR1 is SQVTM, CDR2 ANQGSEA. CDR3 bases: TGCAGCGTAACTAGCGGGGGCGAAGGCTACGAGCAGTACTTC. Its protein is CSVTSGGEGYEQYF.